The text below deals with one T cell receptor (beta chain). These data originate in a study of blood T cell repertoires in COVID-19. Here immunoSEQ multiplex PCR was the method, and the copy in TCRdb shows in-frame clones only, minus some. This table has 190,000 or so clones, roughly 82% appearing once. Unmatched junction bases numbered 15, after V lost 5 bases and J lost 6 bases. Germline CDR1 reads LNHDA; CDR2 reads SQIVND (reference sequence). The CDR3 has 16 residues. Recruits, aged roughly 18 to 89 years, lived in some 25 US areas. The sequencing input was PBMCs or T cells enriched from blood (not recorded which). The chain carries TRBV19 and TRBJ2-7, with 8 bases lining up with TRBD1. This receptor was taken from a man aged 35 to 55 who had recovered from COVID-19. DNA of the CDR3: TGTGCCAGTAGTCAAACCATAACAGGGGGTGGGCTCGAGCAGTACTTC. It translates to CASSQTITGGGLEQYF.